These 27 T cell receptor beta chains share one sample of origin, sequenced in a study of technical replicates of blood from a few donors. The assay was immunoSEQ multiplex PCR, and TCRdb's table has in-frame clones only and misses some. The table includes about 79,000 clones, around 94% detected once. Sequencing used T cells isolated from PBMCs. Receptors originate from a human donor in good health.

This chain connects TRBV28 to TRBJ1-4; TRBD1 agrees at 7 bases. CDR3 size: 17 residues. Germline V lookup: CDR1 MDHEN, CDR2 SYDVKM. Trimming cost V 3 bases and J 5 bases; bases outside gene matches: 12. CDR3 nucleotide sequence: TGTGCCAGCAGTTTCAGTGGCACCGGGACAGAGAATGAAAAACTGTTTTTT. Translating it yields CASSFSGTGTENEKLFF.

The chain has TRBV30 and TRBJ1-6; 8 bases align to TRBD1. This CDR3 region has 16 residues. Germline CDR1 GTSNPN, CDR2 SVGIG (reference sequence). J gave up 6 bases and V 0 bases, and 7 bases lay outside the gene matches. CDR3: CAWSVSRTGTNSPLHF. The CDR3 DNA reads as TGTGCCTGGAGTGTGTCCCGGACAGGGACTAATTCACCCCTCCACTTT.

CDR3 sequence (DNA): TGCGCCAGCAGCCAAGAGGACCCCGGGACAGGGGCTGGAAACACCATATATTTT. Translated: CASSQEDPGTGAGNTIYF. This chain links TRBV4-1 with TRBJ1-3; TRBD1 aligns across 10 bases. CDR1 is MGHRA, CDR2 YSYEKL, per germline. The CDR3 has 18 amino acids. V lost 0 bases and J lost 2; bases outside the gene matches: 7.

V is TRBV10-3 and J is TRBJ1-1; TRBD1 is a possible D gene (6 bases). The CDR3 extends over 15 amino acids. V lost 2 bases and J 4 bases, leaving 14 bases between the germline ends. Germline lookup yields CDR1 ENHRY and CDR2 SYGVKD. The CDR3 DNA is TGTGCCATCAGTGAGGGGGGCAAACCTGGCACTGAAGCTTTCTTT. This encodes CAISEGGKPGTEAFF.

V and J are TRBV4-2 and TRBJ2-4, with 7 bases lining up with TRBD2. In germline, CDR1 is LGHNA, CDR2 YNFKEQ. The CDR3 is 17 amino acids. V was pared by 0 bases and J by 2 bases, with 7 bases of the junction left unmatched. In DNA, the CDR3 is TGTGCCAGCAGCCAAGATGGGGGAGGGGCGTCCAAAAACATTCAGTACTTC. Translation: CASSQDGGGASKNIQYF.

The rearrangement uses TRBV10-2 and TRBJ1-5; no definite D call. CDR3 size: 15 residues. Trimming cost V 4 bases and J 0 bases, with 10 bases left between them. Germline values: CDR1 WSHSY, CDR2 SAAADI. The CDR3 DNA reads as TGCGCCAGCAGTGCGGCAGGAACTAGCAATCAGCCCCAGCATTTT. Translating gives CASSAAGTSNQPQHF.

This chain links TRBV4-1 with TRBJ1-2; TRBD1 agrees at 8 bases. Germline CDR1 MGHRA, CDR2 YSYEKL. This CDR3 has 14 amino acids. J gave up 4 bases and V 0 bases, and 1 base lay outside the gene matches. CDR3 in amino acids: CASSQDRGPYGYTF. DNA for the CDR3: TGCGCCAGCAGCCAAGACAGGGGGCCCTATGGCTACACCTTC.

DNA for the CDR3: TGTGCCAGCAGACAAGGGAGTCTTAATGGCTACACCTTC. Translating gives CASRQGSLNGYTF. The chain uses TRBV6-6 and TRBJ1-2; D unclear. Germline V gene sequence: CDR1 MNHNY, CDR2 SVGAGI (reference sequence). CDR3 length: 13 amino acids. Between the trimmed V and J ends, which lost 6 bases and 6 bases, there was a span of 14 bases.

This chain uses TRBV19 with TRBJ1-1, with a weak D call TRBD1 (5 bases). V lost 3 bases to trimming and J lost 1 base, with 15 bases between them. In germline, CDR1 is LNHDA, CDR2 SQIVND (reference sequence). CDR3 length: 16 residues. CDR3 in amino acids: CASSMGPYGGNTEAFF. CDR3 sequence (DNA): TGTGCCAGTAGTATGGGGCCGTACGGGGGGAACACTGAAGCTTTCTTT.

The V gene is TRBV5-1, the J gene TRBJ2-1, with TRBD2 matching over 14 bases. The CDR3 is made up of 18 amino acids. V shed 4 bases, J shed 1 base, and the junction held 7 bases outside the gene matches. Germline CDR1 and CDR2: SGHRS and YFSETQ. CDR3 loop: CASSRTSGRLPSYNEQFF. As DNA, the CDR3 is TGCGCCAGCAGCCGGACTAGCGGGAGGTTGCCTTCCTACAATGAGCAGTTCTTC.

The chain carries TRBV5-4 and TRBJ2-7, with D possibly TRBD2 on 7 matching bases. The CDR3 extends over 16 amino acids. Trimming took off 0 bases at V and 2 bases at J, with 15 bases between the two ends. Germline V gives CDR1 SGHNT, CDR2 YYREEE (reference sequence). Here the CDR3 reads CASSLVGGPQAYEQYF. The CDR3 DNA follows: TGTGCCAGCAGCTTGGTCGGGGGGCCCCAGGCCTACGAGCAGTACTTC.

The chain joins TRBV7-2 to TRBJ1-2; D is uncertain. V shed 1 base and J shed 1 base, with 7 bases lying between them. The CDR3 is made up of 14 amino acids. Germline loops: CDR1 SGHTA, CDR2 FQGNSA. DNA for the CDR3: TGTGCCAGCAGCTTAGGTGGCGGTAACTATGGCTACACCTTC. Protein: CASSLGGGNYGYTF.

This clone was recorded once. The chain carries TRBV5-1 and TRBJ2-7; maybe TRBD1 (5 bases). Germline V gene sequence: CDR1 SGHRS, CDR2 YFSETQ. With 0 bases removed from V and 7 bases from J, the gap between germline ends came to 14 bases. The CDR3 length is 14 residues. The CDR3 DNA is TGCGCCAGCAGCTTGGTACAGGTAGAGGATGAGCAGTACTTC. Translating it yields CASSLVQVEDEQYF. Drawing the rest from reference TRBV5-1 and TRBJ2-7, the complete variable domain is KAGVTQTPRYLIKTRGQQVTLSCSPISGHRSVSWYQQTPGQGLQFLFEYFSETQRNKGNFPGRFSGRQFSNSRSEMNVSTLELGDSALYLCASSLVQVEDEQYFGPGTRLTVT.

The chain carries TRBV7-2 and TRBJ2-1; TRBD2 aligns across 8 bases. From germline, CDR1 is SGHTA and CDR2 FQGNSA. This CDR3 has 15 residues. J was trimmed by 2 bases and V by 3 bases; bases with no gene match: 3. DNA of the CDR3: TGTGCCAGCAGCTTTAGCGGGACTCCCTACAATGAGCAGTTCTTC. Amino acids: CASSFSGTPYNEQFF.

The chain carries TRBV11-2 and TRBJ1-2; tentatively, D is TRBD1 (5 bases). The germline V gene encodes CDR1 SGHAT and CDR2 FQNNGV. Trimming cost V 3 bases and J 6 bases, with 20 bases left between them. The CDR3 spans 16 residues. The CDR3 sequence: CASSLGHGGVVDGYTF. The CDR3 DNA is TGTGCCAGCAGCTTGGGGCACGGGGGGGTTGTTGATGGCTACACCTTC.

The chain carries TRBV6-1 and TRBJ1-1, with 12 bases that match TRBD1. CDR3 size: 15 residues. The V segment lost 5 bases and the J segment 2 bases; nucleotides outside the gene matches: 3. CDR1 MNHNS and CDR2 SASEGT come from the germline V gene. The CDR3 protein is CASSPGTGGNTEAFF. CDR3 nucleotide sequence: TGTGCCAGCAGTCCCGGGACAGGGGGCAACACTGAAGCTTTCTTT.

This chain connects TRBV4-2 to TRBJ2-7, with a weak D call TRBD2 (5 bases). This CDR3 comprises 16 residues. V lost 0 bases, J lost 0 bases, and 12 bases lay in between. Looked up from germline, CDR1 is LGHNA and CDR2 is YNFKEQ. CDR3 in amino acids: CASSQDPRLSSYEQYF. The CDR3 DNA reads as TGTGCCAGCAGCCAAGATCCTCGACTAAGCTCCTACGAGCAGTACTTC.

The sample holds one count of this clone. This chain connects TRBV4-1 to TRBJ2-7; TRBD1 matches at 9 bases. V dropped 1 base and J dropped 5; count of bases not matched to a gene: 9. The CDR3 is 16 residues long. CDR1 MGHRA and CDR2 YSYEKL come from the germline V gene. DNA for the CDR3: TGCGCCAGCAGCCAAGCTCCCACAGGGGGCAGGAACGAGCAGTACTTC. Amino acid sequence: CASSQAPTGGRNEQYF.

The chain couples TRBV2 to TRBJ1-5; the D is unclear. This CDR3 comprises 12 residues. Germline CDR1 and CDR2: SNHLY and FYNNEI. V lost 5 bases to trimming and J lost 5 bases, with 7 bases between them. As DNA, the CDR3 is TGTGCCAGCAGTCCGGGGTATCAGCCCCAGCATTTT. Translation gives CASSPGYQPQHF.

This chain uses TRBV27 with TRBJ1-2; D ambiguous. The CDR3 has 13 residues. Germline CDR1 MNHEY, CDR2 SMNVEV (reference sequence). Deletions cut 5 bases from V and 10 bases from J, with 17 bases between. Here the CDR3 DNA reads TGTGCCAGCAGTCCTTACCACGGCGGCGCCTACACCTTC. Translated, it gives CASSPYHGGAYTF.

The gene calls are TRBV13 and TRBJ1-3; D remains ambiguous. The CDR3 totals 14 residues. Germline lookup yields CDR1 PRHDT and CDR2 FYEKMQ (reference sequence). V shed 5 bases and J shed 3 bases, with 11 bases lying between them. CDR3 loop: CASSRSGYGNTIYF. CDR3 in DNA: TGTGCCAGCAGCCGATCGGGGTATGGAAACACCATATATTTT.

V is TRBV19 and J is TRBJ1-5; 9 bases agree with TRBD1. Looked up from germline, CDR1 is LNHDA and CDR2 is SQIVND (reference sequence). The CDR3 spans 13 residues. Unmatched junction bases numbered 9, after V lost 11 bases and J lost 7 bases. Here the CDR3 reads CASLGQGHQPQHF. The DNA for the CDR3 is TGTGCCTCCCTCGGACAGGGGCACCAGCCCCAGCATTTT.

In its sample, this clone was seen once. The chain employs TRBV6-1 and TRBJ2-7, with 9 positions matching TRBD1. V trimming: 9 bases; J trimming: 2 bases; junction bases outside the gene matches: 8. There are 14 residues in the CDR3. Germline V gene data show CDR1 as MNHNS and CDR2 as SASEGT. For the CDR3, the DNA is TGTGCCAGTTACAGGGGGCACGTTCCCTACGAGCAGTACTTC. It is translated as CASYRGHVPYEQYF.

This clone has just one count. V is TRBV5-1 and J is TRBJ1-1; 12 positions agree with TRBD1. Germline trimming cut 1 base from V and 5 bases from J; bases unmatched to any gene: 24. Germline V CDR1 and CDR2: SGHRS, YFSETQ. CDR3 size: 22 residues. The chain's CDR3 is CASSLREPSPLRDRGRETEAFF. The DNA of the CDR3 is TGCGCCAGCAGCTTGAGGGAACCCTCGCCCCTCCGGGACAGGGGGCGCGAGACTGAAGCTTTCTTT.

The CDR3 region has the DNA TGTGCCAGCAGTGAAGGGGGAGGTAGTAGCGATGAGCAGTTCTTC. It encodes CASSEGGGSSDEQFF. The chain joins TRBV6-1 to TRBJ2-1, with D perhaps TRBD2 (6 bases). Germline V lookup: CDR1 MNHNS, CDR2 SASEGT. This CDR3 is 15 amino acids long. The V and J ends lost 1 base and 8 bases respectively, with 15 bases between them.

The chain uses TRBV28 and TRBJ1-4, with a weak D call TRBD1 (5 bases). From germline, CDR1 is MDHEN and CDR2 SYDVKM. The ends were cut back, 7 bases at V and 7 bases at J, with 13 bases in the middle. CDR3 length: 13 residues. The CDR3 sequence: CASKIGGGEKLFF. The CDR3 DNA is TGTGCCAGCAAAATCGGGGGGGGTGAAAAACTGTTTTTT. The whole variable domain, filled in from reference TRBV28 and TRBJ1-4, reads DVKVTQSSRYLVKRTGEKVFLECVQDMDHENMFWYRQDPGLGLRLIYFSYDVKMKEKGDIPEGYSVSREKKERFSLILESASTNQTSMYLCASKIGGGEKLFFGSGTQLSVL.

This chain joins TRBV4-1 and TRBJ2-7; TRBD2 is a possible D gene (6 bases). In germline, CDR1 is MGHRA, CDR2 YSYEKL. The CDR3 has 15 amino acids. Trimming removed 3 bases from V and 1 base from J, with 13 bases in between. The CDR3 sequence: CASSHPTGGSYEQYF. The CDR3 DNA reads TGCGCCAGCAGCCATCCCACCGGGGGTTCCTACGAGCAGTACTTC.